The present T cell receptor (beta chain) was sequenced within a study of response to subunit inactivated influenza vaccine. Worth noting for this clonotype: Its cognate antigen is unknown.

Findings and caveats of the study: The study's authors posited that every seasonal influenza vaccination enlists few new T cells.

The V end lost 0 bases, the J end lost 0 bases, and 23 bases lay between the germline ends. CDR3 length: 21 residues. Germline lookup yields CDR1 WNHNN and CDR2 SYGVQD (reference sequence). Each CDR3 protein gets one entry after TCRdb re-called the RT-PCR reads with MiXCR. The repertoire consists of roughly 710,000 distinct CDR3 sequences, with 12% to 15% occurring once and the leading ten covering roughly 7.2%. The source is a man in his fifties who received an inactivated influenza vaccine. V gene TRBV10-1 combines with J gene TRBJ1-4, with D tentatively TRBD1 (5 bases). The starting material was PBMCs from blood, obtained 14 days before vaccination. CDR3 DNA sequence: TGCGCCAGCAGTGAGTCGAAGGTTGATCCACCTCAGACAGCAACTAATGAAAAACTGTTTTTT. Amino acids: CASSESKVDPPQTATNEKLFF.